This T cell receptor (beta chain) is drawn from a study of blood T cell repertoires in COVID-19. Study at large: The United States, Italy and Spain were the sources of the acute and convalescent COVID-19 samples.

Concerning this clone: Other DNA sequences from this sample encode an identical CDR3 as well.

The repertoire was sequenced with immunoSEQ multiplex PCR; TCRdb's copy has only in-frame clones and lacks some. The sample contains approximately 100,000 clones, nearly 90% of which appear only once. V lost 2 bases to trimming and J lost 0 bases, with 7 bases between them. The CDR3 runs to 14 residues. Germline values: CDR1 SGHRS, CDR2 YFSETQ. The receptor was isolated from an older woman with acute or convalescent COVID-19. The material sequenced was peripheral blood. V gene TRBV5-1 combines with J gene TRBJ2-3; TRBD2 is a possible D gene (5 bases). As DNA, the CDR3 is TGCGCCAGCAGCTTAGGCGGGAGCACAGATACGCAGTATTTT. Protein: CASSLGGSTDTQYF.